This TCR beta chain was identified during a study of blood T cells in healthy people across ages. Study as a whole: About one barcoded TCR beta cDNA was captured per two T cells. General study results and limits: More naive CD4+ cells and higher diversity were found in long-lived than in aged donors.

Germline CDR1 LGHDT, CDR2 YNNKEL (reference sequence). V lost 3 bases and J lost 9; bases outside the gene matches: 7. This CDR3 region has 14 residues. Combining a sample-barcoded 5' primer with a J-beta primer mix, a second PCR ran for roughly 7 to 12 cycles. A 12-random-nucleotide template-switch adaptor tagged each cDNA molecule. TCRdb called the 5' RACE reads again in MiXCR, with one record for every CDR3 protein. In the table there are hundreds of thousands of distinct CDR3 sequences, 45% to 65% of which are singletons. On this clonotype: The antigen is not known.

Donors gave roughly 10 milliliters of peripheral blood apiece. The chain employs TRBV3-1 and TRBJ2-5, with 10 bases aligning to TRBD2. Sequences were obtained from blood. This TCR derives from a man aged 55-75 years in good health. The CDR3 DNA sequence: TGTGCCAGCAGCCAGATACTAGCGGGGTGGGCCCAGTACTTC. It codes for CASSQILAGWAQYF.